The next 32 T cell receptor beta chains were all read from a single sample in a study of beta chain features in type 1 diabetes. Isolated RNA was reverse transcribed in full, so expressed TCRB transcripts were sequenced. Some clones are missing from TCRdb's copy, which holds only in-frame ones; the method was immunoSEQ multiplex PCR. The sample contains 600,000 to 650,000 clones, 15% to 17% of which appear only once. The sequencing input was naive CD4+ T cells from blood. All receptors derive from a man between 18 and 29 years old in good health.

In its sample, this clone was seen a few times. The rearrangement links TRBV10-3 to TRBJ2-7, with 12 bases identical to TRBD1. CDR1 and CDR2 from the germline V gene are ENHRY and SYGVKD. Trimming cost V 0 bases and J 5 bases; bases outside gene matches: 8. This CDR3 is 17 amino acids long. The CDR3 sequence: CAISESMGDRGRDEQYF. CDR3 nucleotides: TGTGCCATCAGTGAGTCGATGGGGGACAGGGGGCGCGACGAGCAGTACTTC.

This clone occurred a few times. In DNA form, the CDR3 reads TGTGCCAGCAGCCGCGATACAGGTTTTTACAATGAGCAGTTCTTC. Amino acids: CASSRDTGFYNEQFF. This sequence joins TRBV4-2 and TRBJ2-1; tentative D call: TRBD1 (5 bases). There are 15 residues in the CDR3. The germline V gene encodes CDR1 LGHNA and CDR2 YNFKEQ. Trimming took 4 bases from V and 4 from J, leaving 14 bases between them.

The chain joins TRBV2 to TRBJ1-6; 10 nucleotides line up with TRBD1. The trim removed 6 bases at V and 9 bases at J, leaving 5 bases unmatched. CDR1 is SNHLY and CDR2 is FYNNEI in the germline V gene. The length of the CDR3 is 14 residues. CDR3 in amino acids: CASRDGQGGSPLHF. In nucleotides, the CDR3 is TGTGCCAGCAGGGACGGACAGGGGGGTTCACCCCTCCACTTT. Looking up the rest from reference TRBV2 and TRBJ1-6 gives the full variable domain: EPEVTQTPSHQVTQMGQEVILRCVPISNHLYFYWYRQILGQKVEFLVSFYNNEISEKSEIFDDQFSVERPDGSNFTLKIRSTKLEDSAMYFCASRDGQGGSPLHFGNGTRLTVT.

V gene TRBV5-1 combines with J gene TRBJ1-1; D gene unclear. CDR1 is SGHRS and CDR2 is YFSETQ in the germline V gene. V was clipped by 2 bases and J by 6 bases, with 11 bases between them. This CDR3 is 13 amino acids long. DNA for the CDR3: TGCGCCAGCAGCTTAAGGGCGGATGCTGAAGCTTTCTTT. Its protein is CASSLRADAEAFF.

CDR3 protein: CATSRDLYEQFF. DNA for the CDR3: TGTGCCACCAGCAGAGATCTTTATGAGCAGTTCTTC. J is TRBJ2-1 and V is TRBV15; D gene uncertain. The ends were cut back, 0 bases at V and 8 bases at J, with 5 bases in the middle. Germline lookup yields CDR1 LNHNV and CDR2 YYDKDF (reference sequence). The CDR3 has 12 amino acids.

V gene TRBV7-9 combines with J gene TRBJ2-3; possibly TRBD2 for D (5 bases). V shed 1 base and J shed 5 bases, with 7 bases lying between them. The V gene's germline CDR1 is SEHNR and CDR2 FQNEAQ (reference sequence). The CDR3 consists of 13 residues. CDR3 in amino acids: CASSLVREDTQYF. The CDR3 DNA reads as TGTGCCAGCAGCTTAGTCCGGGAAGATACGCAGTATTTT.

A few counts support this clone. V is TRBV20-1 and J is TRBJ2-7, with D perhaps matching TRBD1 (6 bases). V lost 6 bases to trimming and J lost 5 bases, with 11 bases between them. Germline CDR1 is DFQATT and CDR2 is SNEGSKA (reference sequence). CDR3 length equals 11 residues. CDR3 protein: CSADRTDEQYF. The DNA of the CDR3 is TGCAGTGCCGACCGGACAGACGAGCAGTACTTC.

The table lists this clone with a few counts. The gene calls are TRBV10-3 and TRBJ2-5, with TRBD1 matching 10 bases. The germline CDR1 and CDR2 sequences are ENHRY and SYGVKD. With V trimmed by 0 bases and J by 9 bases, 7 bases remained unmatched. The CDR3 has 15 residues. Here the CDR3 reads CAISESGGQGGAQYF. CDR3 coding DNA: TGTGCCATCAGTGAGTCGGGTGGACAGGGGGGAGCCCAGTACTTC.

The table lists this clone with a few counts. Different DNA sequences within this sample yield the same CDR3. This chain links TRBV7-9 with TRBJ1-1, with D hard to call. Looked up from germline, CDR1 is SEHNR and CDR2 is FQNEAQ (reference sequence). V lost 2 bases and J lost 0, with 7 bases in between. The CDR3 is 14 amino acids. CDR3 region: CASSLQTVNTEAFF. The CDR3 region has the DNA TGTGCCAGCAGCTTACAAACGGTGAACACTGAAGCTTTCTTT.

This clone occurred a few times. The rearrangement joins TRBV5-4 to TRBJ1-1; TRBD1 aligns across 7 bases. V shed 4 bases and J 1 base; nucleotides not matched to a gene: 4. The germline V gene has CDR1 SGHNT and CDR2 YYREEE (reference sequence). The CDR3 totals 14 residues. Here the CDR3 DNA reads TGTGCCAGCAGCCCGACAGGGAGGAACACTGAAGCTTTCTTT. This codes for CASSPTGRNTEAFF.

This sequence joins TRBV19 and TRBJ1-2; perhaps TRBD1 as D (5 bases). The CDR3 extends over 16 amino acids. CDR1 is LNHDA and CDR2 is SQIVND in the germline V gene (reference sequence). V gave up 4 bases and J gave up 3 bases, with 18 bases separating them. The CDR3 DNA reads TGTGCCAGTAGTAACCCCTCGCCACAGGCCTACTATGGCTACACCTTC. Protein product: CASSNPSPQAYYGYTF. Looking up the rest from reference TRBV19 and TRBJ1-2 gives the full variable domain: DGGITQSPKYLFRKEGQNVTLSCEQNLNHDAMYWYRQDPGQGLRLIYYSQIVNDFQKGDIAEGYSVSREKKESFPLTVTSAQKNPTAFYLCASSNPSPQAYYGYTFGSGTRLTVV.

The rearrangement links TRBV19 to TRBJ2-2; D unresolved. CDR3 length: 13 residues. V lost 7 bases and J lost 2, with 8 bases in between. CDR1 is LNHDA, CDR2 SQIVND, per germline (reference sequence). Here the CDR3 reads CASTRLNTGELFF. For the CDR3, the DNA is TGTGCCAGTACCAGACTTAACACCGGGGAGCTGTTTTTT.

This clone was counted between two and nine times. The CDR3 sequence: CSVGRSSYNEQFF. The CDR3 nucleotides are TGCAGCGTTGGGCGGAGCTCCTACAATGAGCAGTTCTTC. The chain employs TRBV29-1 and TRBJ2-1; D unclear. The germline gives CDR1 SQVTM, CDR2 ANQGSEA. This CDR3 has 13 amino acids. V lost 4 bases and J 0 bases, leaving 7 bases between the germline ends.

This clone turned up a few times. The chain joins TRBV23-1 to TRBJ1-6; unclear D gene. Being an ORF, TRBV23-1 has a function that is uncertain. The CDR3 consists of 11 residues. V shed 8 bases and J shed 10 bases, with 9 bases lying between them. CDR3 amino acids: CASPSGSPLHF. The CDR3 DNA reads TGCGCCAGCCCCTCGGGATCACCCCTCCACTTT.

This clone has a handful of counts. The genes are TRBV14 and TRBJ1-3; D ambiguous. Trimming took 6 bases from V and 2 from J, leaving 8 bases between them. The germline V gene encodes CDR1 SGHDN and CDR2 FVKESK. This CDR3 contains 13 residues. The CDR3 DNA follows: TGTGCCAGCAGACCATTGGCTGGAAACACCATATATTTT. As protein: CASRPLAGNTIYF.

This clone was counted only a few times. This chain joins TRBV9 and TRBJ2-2; TRBD1 is a possible D gene (6 bases). The CDR3 loop spans 15 amino acids. The germline V gene has CDR1 SGDLS and CDR2 YYNGEE. Trimming left V 4 bases short and J 0 bases short, with 10 bases between. CDR3 residues: CASSLSGANTGELFF. The DNA of the CDR3 is TGTGCCAGCAGCCTCTCAGGGGCGAACACCGGGGAGCTGTTTTTT.

The chain employs TRBV28 and TRBJ1-5; no clear D. CDR3 length: 15 amino acids. Germline CDR1 and CDR2: MDHEN and SYDVKM. V lost 3 bases and J lost 5, with 14 bases in between. DNA for the CDR3: TGTGCCAGCAGTTTCCCAGACACGCGCGATCAGCCCCAGCATTTT. Amino acids: CASSFPDTRDQPQHF.

This clone was counted only a few times. Other DNA sequences from this sample encode an identical CDR3 as well. The V gene is TRBV9, the J gene TRBJ2-2; D is undetermined. V was pared by 0 bases and J by 0 bases, with 3 bases between. Per the germline V gene, CDR1 is SGDLS and CDR2 is YYNGEE. This CDR3 spans 14 amino acids. CDR3 residues: CASSVDPNTGELFF. The DNA of the CDR3 is TGTGCCAGCAGCGTAGACCCGAACACCGGGGAGCTGTTTTTT.

This clone came up a few times. The rearrangement joins TRBV30 to TRBJ1-1; 7 bases are shared with TRBD1. Germline CDR1 and CDR2: GTSNPN and SVGIG (reference sequence). Trimming removed 4 bases from V and 2 bases from J; junction bases left unmatched: 13. This CDR3 is built from 16 residues. CDR3 in amino acids: CAWISRSGTVNTEAFF. The CDR3 region has the DNA TGTGCCTGGATAAGTCGTTCCGGGACAGTTAACACTGAAGCTTTCTTT.

Remarks on this clone: Other DNA variants within this sample encode the same CDR3. The chain has TRBV7-2 and TRBJ2-5; TRBD2 matches 11 bases. V lost 0 bases, J lost 1 base, and 1 base stayed unmatched. Germline values: CDR1 SGHTA, CDR2 FQGNSA. CDR3 length: 16 amino acids. The CDR3 DNA follows: TGTGCCAGCAGCTTAGCCCTAGCGGGGGGCCAAGAGACCCAGTACTTC. Protein sequence: CASSLALAGGQETQYF. The whole variable domain, remainder taken from reference TRBV7-2 and TRBJ2-5, is GAGVSQSPSNKVTEKGKDVELRCDPISGHTALYWYRQSLGQGLEFLIYFQGNSAPDKSGLPSDRFSAERTGGSVSTLTIQRTQQEDSAVYLCASSLALAGGQETQYFGPGTRLLVL.

This clone has more than one count but fewer than ten. The chain is built from TRBV30 and TRBJ1-2; 9 bases are a match to TRBD1. This CDR3 spans 13 amino acids. Germline V lookup: CDR1 GTSNPN, CDR2 SVGIG (reference sequence). V lost 5 bases and J lost 0; bases outside the gene matches: 1. The CDR3 protein is CAWGTGTNYGYTF. The DNA of the CDR3 is TGTGCCTGGGGGACAGGGACTAACTATGGCTACACCTTC.

This chain connects TRBV15 to TRBJ2-7; 8 nucleotides agree with TRBD1. V trimming: 1 base; J trimming: 5 bases; junction bases outside the gene matches: 4. Germline CDR1 LNHNV, CDR2 YYDKDF (reference sequence). This CDR3 has 14 amino acids. CDR3 protein: CATSRARGRNEQYF. CDR3 nucleotides: TGTGCCACCAGCAGAGCCAGGGGGCGAAACGAGCAGTACTTC.

With respect to this clone: In the same sample, other DNA sequences code for this CDR3. The genes are TRBV28 and TRBJ1-5; D gene uncertain. This CDR3 contains 12 residues. The V end lost 2 bases, the J end lost 7 bases, and 6 bases lay between the germline ends. Germline CDR1 and CDR2: MDHEN and SYDVKM. The CDR3 DNA is TGTGCCAGCAGTTTACTCGGCCAGCCCCAGCATTTT. This codes for CASSLLGQPQHF.

The chain links TRBV2 to TRBJ1-2; 7 bases match TRBD1. Germline CDR1 SNHLY, CDR2 FYNNEI. V gave up 6 bases and J gave up 2 bases; unmatched junction bases: 6. The CDR3 covers 14 residues. The CDR3 is CASRLQGVNYGYTF. Here the CDR3 DNA reads TGTGCCAGCAGGCTCCAGGGGGTAAACTATGGCTACACCTTC.

This clone has only a few counts. The chain links TRBV7-3 to TRBJ2-3; maybe TRBD2 (5 bases). The CDR3 runs to 16 residues. Germline values: CDR1 SGHTA, CDR2 FQGTGA. V was shortened by 5 bases and J by 1 base, with 16 bases between the two germline ends. This CDR3 reads CASSPKLVGGTDTQYF. CDR3 nucleotide sequence: TGTGCCAGCAGCCCCAAACTAGTTGGAGGCACAGATACGCAGTATTTT.

The CDR3 spells CASSVEGTSGSYEQYF. In DNA form, the CDR3 reads TGTGCCAGCAGCGTAGAAGGGACTAGCGGGTCCTACGAGCAGTACTTC. The V call is TRBV9, the J call TRBJ2-7; 12 nucleotides line up with TRBD2. Germline V lookup: CDR1 SGDLS, CDR2 YYNGEE. J was trimmed by 1 base and V by 0 bases; bases with no gene match: 2. This CDR3 has 16 residues.

This clone was detected only a few times. The CDR3 DNA is TGTGCCAGCAGCCTTCGGGGGGGGAGCACAGATACGCAGTATTTT. It is translated as CASSLRGGSTDTQYF. This rearrangement joins TRBV14 to TRBJ2-3; 8 bases fit TRBD2. The CDR3 extends over 15 amino acids. Germline CDR1 is SGHDN and CDR2 is FVKESK. The V gene end was trimmed by 4 bases and the J gene end by 0 bases; junction bases not matched to a gene: 3. Supplemented by reference TRBV14 and TRBJ2-3, the full variable domain reads EAGVTQFPSHSVIEKGQTVTLRCDPISGHDNLYWYRRVMGKEIKFLLHFVKESKQDESGMPNNRFLAERTGGTYSTLKVQPAELEDSGVYFCASSLRGGSTDTQYFGPGTRLTVL.

This clone came up a few times. The chain joins TRBV28 to TRBJ2-3, with 7 bases identical to TRBD1. J was trimmed by 0 bases and V by 3 bases; bases with no gene match: 9. The CDR3 consists of 17 residues. Germline loops: CDR1 MDHEN, CDR2 SYDVKM. The CDR3 sequence: CASSFSWDSFSTDTQYF. The CDR3 DNA reads as TGTGCCAGCAGTTTTTCCTGGGACAGCTTCAGCACAGATACGCAGTATTTT.

This clone was picked up a small number of times. The CDR3 DNA reads as TGTGCCAGCAGCTTGCAGGGTAGGAGTCAGCCCCAGCATTTT. Its translation is CASSLQGRSQPQHF. The rearrangement links TRBV5-6 to TRBJ1-5; maybe TRBD1 (5 bases). Germline V gene data show CDR1 as SGHDT and CDR2 as YYEEEE. The CDR3 is 14 amino acids. V shed 1 base and J shed 6 bases, with 11 bases lying between them.

This clone was detected a few times. This rearrangement joins TRBV7-9 to TRBJ2-7; the match to TRBD1 covers 7 bases. CDR3 length equals 15 residues. In germline, CDR1 is SEHNR, CDR2 FQNEAQ (reference sequence). V lost 5 bases, J lost 2 bases, and 9 bases stayed unmatched. The CDR3 DNA follows: TGTGCCAGCAGCCCAGGACAGGCCATAACCTACGAGCAGTACTTC. Protein: CASSPGQAITYEQYF.

This clone was detected a few times. The chain has TRBV7-2 and TRBJ1-2; a weak D match, TRBD1 (5 bases). CDR3 length: 14 residues. The germline gives CDR1 SGHTA, CDR2 FQGNSA. The V end lost 3 bases, the J end lost 8 bases, and 16 bases lay between the germline ends. For the CDR3, the DNA is TGTGCCAGCAGCTTTAGACAGAGGATCGGGGGCTACACCTTC. This translates into CASSFRQRIGGYTF.

This clone was seen a few times. The chain has TRBV25-1 and TRBJ2-5, with TRBD1 matching over 10 bases. Germline loops: CDR1 MGHDK, CDR2 SYGVNS. The CDR3 runs 15 residues. Unmatched junction bases numbered 3, after V lost 4 bases and J lost 1 base. The CDR3: CASSAGQGIQETQYF. In nucleotides, the CDR3 is TGTGCCAGCAGTGCGGGACAGGGGATCCAAGAGACCCAGTACTTC.